A selection of T cell receptor beta chains follows, all from one sample in a study of CD8+CD57+ T cells in acquired aplastic anemia. Using its own MiXCR run on the reads, TCRdb lists one record per CDR3 protein. Here the sample spans about 180,000 distinct CDR3 sequences, almost 50% being singletons. Sequenced input: sorted CD4+, CD8+, or CD8+CD57+ T cells (not recorded which) from PBMCs. Receptor source: a human donor with aplastic anemia. Both conserved end residues are part of each CDR3. D genes are given only for firm matches. Clone size appears in some rows only: once, few, many, or a class for an expanded clone.

j_gene,d_gene,v_gene,abundance,CDR3aa,CDR3nt
TRBJ2-1,.,TRBV7-8,once,CAVFGFNEQFF,TGTGCCGTGTTCGGATTCAATGAGCAGTTCTTC
TRBJ1-2,TRBD1,TRBV2,.,CASRGDRNNYGYTF,TGTGCCAGCAGGGGGGACAGGAATAACTATGGCTACACCTTC
TRBJ1-1,.,TRBV6-5,many,CASSYTGRWTEAFF,TGTGCCAGCAGTTATACAGGGAGATGGACTGAAGCTTTCTTT
TRBJ2-1,TRBD2,TRBV9,many,CASSETSGAYNEQFF,TGTGCCAGCAGTGAGACTAGCGGGGCCTACAATGAGCAGTTCTTC
TRBJ1-6,.,TRBV11-2,.,CASSSSTGFLSSPFHF,TGTGCCAGCAGCTCGTCTACAGGGTTCTTGTCTTCACCCTTCCACTTT
TRBJ2-1,.,TRBV30,few,CAWSPAGDSSYNEQFF,TGTGCCTGGAGCCCAGCGGGGGACAGCTCCTACAATGAGCAGTTCTTC
TRBJ1-4,.,TRBV15,many,CATSQYNEKLFF,TGTGCCACCAGCCAGTACAATGAAAAACTGTTTTTT
TRBJ1-5,.,TRBV7-9,.,CASSKGYNQPQHF,TGTGCCAGCAGTAAGGGATACAATCAGCCCCAGCATTTT
TRBJ2-6,.,TRBV12-3/TRBV12-4,many,CASSPQGSGANVLTF,TGTGCCAGCAGCCCTCAGGGATCCGGGGCCAACGTCCTGACTTTC
TRBJ2-3,TRBD2,TRBV20-1,.,CSASRLAGARGGTDTQYF,TGCAGTGCTAGTAGACTAGCGGGGGCCCGGGGTGGCACAGATACGCAGTATTTT
TRBJ1-6,TRBD1,TRBV7-8,once,CASSSRGGQGAASPLHF,TGTGCCAGCAGCTCCCGGGGGGGGCAGGGGGCGGCTTCACCCCTCCACTTT
TRBJ1-1,.,TRBV28,.,CASSFVRDTEAFF,TGTGCCAGCAGTTTTGTCAGGGATACTGAAGCTTTCTTT
TRBJ1-5,.,TRBV19,.,CASRWQAGGSNQPQHF,TGTGCCAGTAGGTGGCAGGCGGGGGGAAGCAATCAGCCCCAGCATTTT
TRBJ2-2,TRBD2,TRBV20-1,.,CSASLLAGGLFF,TGCAGTGCTAGCCTACTAGCGGGGGGGTTGTTTTTT
TRBJ1-6,.,TRBV2,.,CASSRDTNNSPLHF,TGTGCCAGCAGTCGGGACACCAATAATTCACCCCTCCACTTT
TRBJ2-1,.,TRBV25-1,.,CASSWARTSLSYNEQFF,TGTGCCAGCAGTTGGGCGCGGACTTCCCTCTCCTACAATGAGCAGTTCTTC
TRBJ2-5,.,TRBV10-3,.,CAISEMGTQYF,TGTGCCATCAGTGAGATGGGGACCCAGTACTTC
TRBJ1-2,.,TRBV25-1,few,CASSVNYGYTF,TGTGCCAGCAGTGTAAACTATGGCTACACCTTC
TRBJ1-3,.,TRBV20-1,many,CSARDRSGGARNTIYF,TGCAGTGCTAGAGATAGGAGCGGGGGGGCCCGAAACACCATATATTTT
TRBJ2-5,TRBD2,TRBV15,.,CATSTGLGQETQYF,TGTGCCACCAGCACAGGACTAGGCCAAGAGACCCAGTACTTC
TRBJ1-2,.,TRBV7-3,.,CASSLNWQGDGYTF,TGTGCCAGCAGCTTAAATTGGCAGGGAGATGGCTACACCTTC
TRBJ2-5,.,TRBV6-1,.,CASSAFGGTQYF,TGTGCCAGCAGTGCGTTTGGGGGGACCCAGTACTTC
TRBJ2-7,TRBD1,TRBV20-1,.,CSAMGQGGLEQYF,TGCAGTGCTATGGGACAGGGAGGCCTCGAGCAGTACTTC
TRBJ1-2,TRBD1,TRBV6-5,many,CASSYLTGDDGYTF,TGTGCCAGCAGTTACTTGACAGGGGACGATGGCTACACCTTC
TRBJ2-1,.,TRBV24-1,once,CATSQYNEQFF,TGTGCCACCAGTCAGTACAATGAGCAGTTCTTC
TRBJ2-1,.,TRBV11-2,few,CASSSSGRPYGNEQFF,TGTGCCAGCAGTTCGTCGGGGCGGCCCTACGGCAATGAGCAGTTCTTC
TRBJ1-4,.,TRBV29-1,.,CSVDVSGANEKLFF,TGCAGCGTTGATGTCTCCGGGGCTAATGAAAAACTGTTTTTT
TRBJ2-7,TRBD2,TRBV7-8,.,CASSLAVGTSYEQYF,TGTGCCAGCAGCTTAGCCGTAGGGACTAGCTACGAGCAGTACTTC
TRBJ2-5,.,TRBV9,many,CASSVGPASETQYF,TGTGCCAGCAGCGTAGGTCCCGCGTCCGAGACCCAGTACTTC
TRBJ2-2,.,TRBV29-1,.,CSVIWRNTGELFF,TGCAGCGTTATATGGCGGAACACCGGGGAGCTGTTTTTT
TRBJ2-7,.,TRBV3-1,few,CASSSTTTGQIYEQYF,TGTGCCAGCAGCTCTACGACGACGGGACAAATCTACGAGCAGTACTTC
TRBJ1-3,.,TRBV19,few,CASSISDFSGNTIYF,TGTGCCAGTAGTATCTCCGACTTCTCTGGAAACACCATATATTTT
TRBJ2-3,TRBD1,TRBV24-1,.,CATSDITGVTDTQYF,TGTGCCACCAGTGACATAACAGGGGTCACAGATACGCAGTATTTT
TRBJ2-1,TRBD2,TRBV5-6,.,CASSSTSGGAGEQFF,TGTGCCAGCAGCTCGACTAGCGGGGGTGCGGGTGAGCAGTTCTTC
TRBJ2-7,.,TRBV11-1,many,CASRSVSYEQYF,TGTGCCAGCCGTAGTGTCTCCTACGAGCAGTACTTC
TRBJ1-1,.,TRBV20-1,many,CSADPRGTEAFF,TGCAGTGCGGATCCTAGGGGCACTGAAGCTTTCTTT
TRBJ1-3,.,TRBV12-3/TRBV12-4,many,CASSSTGGNTIYF,TGTGCCAGCAGTTCGACAGGCGGAAACACCATATATTTT
TRBJ1-2,.,TRBV7-6,.,CASSSGTLKGGYTF,TGTGCCAGCAGTTCCGGGACGTTAAAAGGTGGCTACACCTTC
TRBJ2-7,TRBD1,TRBV6-1,many,CASSMGQGAYEQYF,TGTGCCAGCAGTATGGGACAGGGGGCATACGAGCAGTACTTC
TRBJ2-5,.,TRBV24-1,few,CATSGPGQNSRETQYF,TGTGCCACCAGTGGGCCGGGACAAAACTCGCGGGAGACCCAGTACTTC
TRBJ1-2,.,TRBV12-5,few,CASGRPRLNYGYTF,TGTGCTAGTGGGCGTCCGAGGCTTAACTATGGCTACACCTTC
TRBJ1-2,.,TRBV2,many,CASSEGHPIFSNYGYTF,TGTGCCAGCAGTGAGGGACACCCAATTTTCTCTAACTATGGCTACACCTTC
TRBJ2-3,TRBD2,TRBV5-4,.,CASSLVGGAMGTQYF,TGTGCCAGCAGCTTAGTCGGGGGGGCCATGGGTACGCAGTATTTT
TRBJ2-7,TRBD2,TRBV29-1,.,CSVGTSGSYEQYF,TGCAGCGTTGGAACTAGCGGGAGTTACGAGCAGTACTTC
TRBJ2-5,.,TRBV20-1,many,CSARGGGRLGETQYF,TGCAGTGCCAGGGGGGGTGGGCGTCTCGGGGAGACCCAGTACTTC
TRBJ2-5,.,TRBV10-2,.,CASSPQGGRETQYF,TGCGCCAGCAGCCCCCAGGGGGGAAGAGAGACCCAGTACTTC
TRBJ2-2,.,TRBV7-3,many,CASSLRAGNTGELFF,TGTGCCAGCAGCTTAAGAGCAGGGAACACCGGGGAGCTGTTTTTT
TRBJ1-2,TRBD1,TRBV10-3,.,CAITGDRGFNGYTF,TGTGCCATCACCGGGGACAGGGGCTTTAATGGCTACACCTTC
TRBJ2-6,.,TRBV7-6,few,CASSAQGANVLTF,TGTGCCAGCAGCGCCCAGGGGGCCAACGTCCTGACTTTC